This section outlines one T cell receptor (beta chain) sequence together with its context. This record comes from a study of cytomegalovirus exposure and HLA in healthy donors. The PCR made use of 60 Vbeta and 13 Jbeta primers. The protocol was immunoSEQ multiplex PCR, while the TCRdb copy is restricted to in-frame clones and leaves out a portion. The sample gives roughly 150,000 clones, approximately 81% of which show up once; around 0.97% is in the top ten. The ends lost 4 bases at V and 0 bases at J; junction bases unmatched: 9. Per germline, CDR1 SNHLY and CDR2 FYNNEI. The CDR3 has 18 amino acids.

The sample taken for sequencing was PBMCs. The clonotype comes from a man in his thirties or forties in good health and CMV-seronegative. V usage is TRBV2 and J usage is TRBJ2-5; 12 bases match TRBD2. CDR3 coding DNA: TGTGCCAGCAGTGTGACTAGCGGGGGTGATACGTACCAAGAGACCCAGTACTTC. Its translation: CASSVTSGGDTYQETQYF.